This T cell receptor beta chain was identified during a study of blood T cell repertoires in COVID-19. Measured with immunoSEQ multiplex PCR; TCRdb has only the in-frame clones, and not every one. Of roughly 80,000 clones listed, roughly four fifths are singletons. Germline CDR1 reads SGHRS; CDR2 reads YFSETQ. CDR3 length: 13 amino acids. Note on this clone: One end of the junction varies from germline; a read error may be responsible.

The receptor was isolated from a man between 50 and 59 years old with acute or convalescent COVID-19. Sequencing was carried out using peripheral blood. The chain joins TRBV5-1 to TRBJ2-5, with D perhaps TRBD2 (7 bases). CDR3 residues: CASSPGGGGRGHF. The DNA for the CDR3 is TGCGCCAGCAGCCCTGGCGGCGGGGGCCGAGGACACTTC.